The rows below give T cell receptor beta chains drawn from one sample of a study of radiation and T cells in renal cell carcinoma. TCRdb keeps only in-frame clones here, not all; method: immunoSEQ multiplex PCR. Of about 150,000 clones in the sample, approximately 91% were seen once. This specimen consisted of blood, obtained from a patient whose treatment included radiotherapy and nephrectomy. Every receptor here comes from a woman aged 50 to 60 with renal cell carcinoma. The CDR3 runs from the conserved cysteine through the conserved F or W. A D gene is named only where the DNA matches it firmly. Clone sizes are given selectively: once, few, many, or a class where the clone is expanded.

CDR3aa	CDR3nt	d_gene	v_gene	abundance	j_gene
CASSTQGTTGELFF	TGTGCCAGTAGTACCCAGGGTACAACCGGGGAGCTGTTTTTT	.	TRBV19	few	TRBJ2-2
CASSPGGRRNTEAFF	TGTGCCAGCAGCCCTGGGGGGAGAAGGAATACTGAAGCTTTCTTT	.	TRBV7-8	.	TRBJ1-1
CASSKTSGQTDTQYF	TGTGCCAGCAGTAAAACTAGCGGACAGACAGATACGCAGTATTTT	TRBD2	TRBV2	.	TRBJ2-3
CAISDPGLISYEQYF	TGTGCCATCAGTGATCCGGGGTTAATCTCCTACGAGCAGTACTTC	.	TRBV10-3	.	TRBJ2-7
CSVEGPLYGYTF	TGCAGCGTTGAAGGGCCACTCTATGGCTACACCTTC	.	TRBV29-1	.	TRBJ1-2
CSVDPAGNSPLHF	TGCAGCGTTGATCCAGCCGGTAATTCACCCCTCCACTTT	.	TRBV29-1	.	TRBJ1-6
CASSLIAGREGNIQYF	TGCGCCAGCAGCTTGATCGCAGGGAGGGAGGGAAACATTCAGTACTTC	TRBD2	TRBV5-1	.	TRBJ2-4
CASMGAGELFF	TGTGCCAGTATGGGCGCCGGGGAGCTGTTTTTT	.	TRBV19	.	TRBJ2-2
CASSEIPRGAGETQYF	TGTGCCAGCAGTGAAATTCCCCGGGGGGCTGGGGAGACCCAGTACTTC	.	TRBV6-1	.	TRBJ2-5
CASSLGSQVFNYGYTF	TGTGCCAGCAGCTTAGGGTCGCAGGTTTTTAACTATGGCTACACCTTC	.	TRBV7-9	.	TRBJ1-2
CASGAGTDTAADTQYF	TGTGCTAGTGGAGCCGGGACTGACACAGCCGCAGATACGCAGTATTTT	.	TRBV12-5	.	TRBJ2-3
CASSNPSAETQYF	TGTGCCAGCAGCAATCCCAGCGCGGAGACCCAGTACTTC	.	TRBV9	.	TRBJ2-5
CASSPISWTGLLNTEAFF	TGTGCCAGCAGCCCCATATCCTGGACAGGGCTCTTGAACACTGAAGCTTTCTTT	TRBD1	TRBV7-9	.	TRBJ1-1
CASSQGLAEGTDTQYF	TGCGCCAGCAGCCAGGGACTAGCGGAAGGCACAGATACGCAGTATTTT	TRBD2	TRBV5-1	.	TRBJ2-3
CASRVLAASYNEQFF	TGTGCCAGTAGGGTACTAGCGGCAAGTTACAATGAGCAGTTCTTC	TRBD2	TRBV19	.	TRBJ2-1
CASSPENTEAFF	TGTGCCAGCTCTCCAGAGAACACTGAAGCTTTCTTT	.	TRBV18	once	TRBJ1-1
CASSDYRGVNTEAFF	TGTGCCAGCAGCGACTACAGGGGGGTCAACACTGAAGCTTTCTTT	TRBD1	TRBV5-8	.	TRBJ1-1
CASGLGHVQETQYF	TGTGCTAGTGGTTTGGGACATGTACAAGAGACCCAGTACTTC	.	TRBV12-5	.	TRBJ2-5
CASSPGRRPYEQYF	TGTGCCAGTAGTCCGGGACGGAGGCCCTACGAGCAGTACTTC	.	TRBV19	.	TRBJ2-7
CASSLSRGSYNEQFF	TGCGCCAGCAGCTTGTCTCGCGGGTCCTACAATGAGCAGTTCTTC	.	TRBV5-1	.	TRBJ2-1
CAISSGTDGSEQFF	TGTGCCATTTCCTCCGGGACAGATGGATCCGAGCAGTTCTTC	TRBD1	TRBV10-3	.	TRBJ2-1
CASSSSDVLLYGYTF	TGTGCCAGCAGCTCCTCGGACGTCCTCCTCTATGGCTACACCTTC	.	TRBV5-4	.	TRBJ1-2
CAIRNPGTGGSGNTIYF	TGTGCCATCAGGAACCCCGGGACAGGGGGCTCTGGAAACACCATATATTTT	TRBD1	TRBV10-3	.	TRBJ1-3
CASSVADTDTQYF	TGTGCCAGCAGCGTAGCGGACACAGATACGCAGTATTTT	.	TRBV9	once	TRBJ2-3
CASSLRTTEGYTF	TGTGCCAGCAGCCTAAGGACGACGGAGGGCTACACCTTC	.	TRBV11-2	.	TRBJ1-2
CASSWTSGTGDTEAFF	TGCGCCAGCAGCTGGACTAGTGGAACAGGGGACACTGAAGCTTTCTTT	TRBD1	TRBV5-1	.	TRBJ1-1
CASSPPQAGATYNEQFF	TGTGCCAGCTCACCCCCCCAGGCGGGGGCCACCTACAATGAGCAGTTCTTC	.	TRBV18	.	TRBJ2-1
CSVLDSNYGYTF	TGCAGCGTTCTGGACAGTAACTATGGCTACACCTTC	.	TRBV29-1	once	TRBJ1-2
CASSLGSNQPQHF	TGTGCCAGCAGCTTAGGTAGCAATCAGCCCCAGCATTTT	.	TRBV11-1	.	TRBJ1-5
CASSIGFGSTNEKLFF	TGTGCCAGTAGTATAGGGTTTGGCAGTACTAATGAAAAACTGTTTTTT	.	TRBV19	once	TRBJ1-4
CASSWGQGLSYEQYF	TGTGCCAGCAGCTGGGGCCAGGGCCTCTCCTACGAGCAGTACTTC	.	TRBV5-8	.	TRBJ2-7
CASSQRDIGGYTF	TGCGCCAGCAGCCAAAGGGATATTGGTGGCTACACCTTC	.	TRBV4-1	few	TRBJ1-2
CASREHQSNEKLFF	TGTGCCAGCAGGGAACACCAATCTAATGAAAAACTGTTTTTT	.	TRBV2	.	TRBJ1-4
CASSPRTGTSGEQYF	TGTGCCAGCAGCCCTCGTACCGGGACTAGTGGCGAGCAGTACTTC	TRBD2	TRBV4-2	.	TRBJ2-7
CASSQDTLAGGFSDTQYF	TGCGCCAGCAGCCAAGATACTCTAGCGGGGGGGTTCTCAGATACGCAGTATTTT	TRBD2	TRBV4-1	.	TRBJ2-3
CASMRTSMTEAFF	TGTGCCAGCATGAGGACATCGATGACTGAAGCTTTCTTT	.	TRBV6-1	.	TRBJ1-1
CASSEQGMLNEQFF	TGCGCCAGCAGTGAACAAGGGATGCTGAATGAGCAGTTCTTC	.	TRBV10-2	once	TRBJ2-1
CASSPARAQYEQYF	TGTGCCAGCTCACCTGCTAGGGCCCAATACGAGCAGTACTTC	.	TRBV18	few	TRBJ2-7
CASSPRTVASYNSPLHF	TGTGCCAGCAGCCCCCGGACAGTAGCTTCGTATAATTCACCCCTCCACTTT	.	TRBV21-1	once	TRBJ1-6
CASSAVQGENSNQPQHF	TGTGCCAGCAGCGCAGTACAGGGGGAAAATAGCAATCAGCCCCAGCATTTT	TRBD1	TRBV5-4	.	TRBJ1-5